This T cell receptor (beta chain) was identified in a study of blood T cell repertoires in COVID-19. Turning to the study itself: Some COVID-19 samples were acute and others convalescent; all came from the United States, Italy and Spain. From T cells, B-cell-depleted T cells, or PBMCs came the material, which was cDNA or gDNA.

There are 16 residues in the CDR3. CDR1 and CDR2 (germline): SGHNT, YYREEE (reference sequence). V was trimmed by 0 bases and J by 1 base, leaving 14 bases between them. In the original processing: Amplification of reference gene primers provided the estimated nucleated cell counts. Clones were sequenced by immunoSEQ multiplex PCR, and TCRdb holds only the in-frame ones, with some missing. V and J calls and clone size are as listed in that table; D and trimming were resolved from the DNA. The sample holds hundreds of thousands of clones, 90% to 95% seen once. This clonotype originated in a woman aged 18 to 35 who had recovered from COVID-19. The V gene is TRBV5-4, the J gene TRBJ2-7; D gene ambiguous. Input material: peripheral blood. In nucleotides, the CDR3 is TGTGCCAGCAGCTTGGCTGGCAGGTCGAGTTCCTACGAGCAGTACGTC. This sequence encodes CASSLAGRSSSYEQYV.